This is a list of T cell receptor beta chains from one sample in a study of PD-1 blockade in mismatch repair-deficient tumors. Produced via immunoSEQ multiplex PCR; TCRdb's table is partial and in-frame only. The sample consists of 15,000 to 20,000 clones, more than 70% of them appearing once. The sequencing used PBMCs, collected before pembrolizumab treatment. The origin of the receptors is an adult with mismatch repair-deficient cancer. Both conserved end residues are part of each CDR3. A D gene is named only where the DNA matches it firmly. Clone size is stated in some rows and not others, as once, few, many or a class when expanded.

CDR3aa | CDR3nt | j_gene | d_gene | abundance | v_gene
CASSPQGIWGLVRLNIQYF | TGTGCCAGCAGTCCACAGGGGATCTGGGGGCTGGTCCGACTAAACATTCAGTACTTC | TRBJ2-4 | TRBD1 | NA | TRBV28
CAWSAGRTEAFF | TGTGCCTGGAGTGCAGGGAGAACTGAAGCTTTCTTT | TRBJ1-1 | NA | NA | TRBV30
CASSERSTGELFF | TGTGCCAGCAGTGAGCGGAGCACCGGGGAGCTGTTTTTT | TRBJ2-2 | NA | few | TRBV6-4
CASSLIAEVLSGNEQFF | TGTGCCAGCAGTTTAATCGCGGAGGTTCTGAGTGGAAATGAGCAGTTCTTC | TRBJ2-1 | NA | NA | TRBV28
CASSYSGQGATEAFF | TGTGCCAGCAGTTACTCGGGACAGGGGGCAACTGAAGCTTTCTTT | TRBJ1-1 | TRBD1 | NA | TRBV6-6
CASAQGDTGELFF | TGTGCCAGCGCACAGGGAGACACCGGGGAGCTGTTTTTT | TRBJ2-2 | NA | NA | TRBV6-4
CASRADSYQPQHF | TGTGCCAGCAGGGCAGACAGCTATCAGCCCCAGCATTTT | TRBJ1-5 | NA | NA | TRBV28
CAWSFGTGGRLQETQYF | TGTGCCTGGAGTTTTGGCACGGGCGGAAGGCTCCAAGAGACCCAGTACTTC | TRBJ2-5 | NA | NA | TRBV30
CASSVGNSPTGELFF | TGTGCCAGCAGCGTAGGAAACAGTCCCACCGGGGAGCTGTTTTTT | TRBJ2-2 | NA | NA | TRBV9
CASSVSLEGAGELFF | TGTGCCAGCAGTGTGAGCCTCGAAGGGGCCGGGGAGCTGTTTTTT | TRBJ2-2 | NA | NA | TRBV2
CASSWQTSGSYEQYF | TGTGCCAGCAGCTGGCAGACTAGCGGGAGCTACGAGCAGTACTTC | TRBJ2-7 | TRBD2 | NA | TRBV5-6
CASSQVLAAENQETQYF | TGCGCCAGCAGCCAAGTTTTGGCCGCGGAAAACCAAGAGACCCAGTACTTC | TRBJ2-5 | NA | NA | TRBV4-1
CTSSHGLSSGVGNEQFF | TGCACCAGCAGCCATGGCCTGTCGTCGGGAGTTGGCAATGAGCAGTTCTTC | TRBJ2-1 | NA | NA | TRBV1
CASSYLGGPSYLRFYEQYF | TGTGCCAGCAGTTACTTAGGCGGTCCGTCGTACCTACGCTTCTACGAGCAGTACTTC | TRBJ2-7 | NA | NA | TRBV28
CASRDAGNTIYF | TGTGCCAGCAGAGACGCTGGAAACACCATATATTTT | TRBJ1-3 | NA | few | TRBV25-1
CASSPGDRDNSPLHF | TGCGCCAGCAGCCCAGGGGACAGGGATAATTCACCCCTCCACTTT | TRBJ1-6 | TRBD1 | NA | TRBV5-1
CASHGLAGWDEQFF | TGTGCCAGCCACGGACTAGCGGGATGGGATGAGCAGTTCTTC | TRBJ2-1 | TRBD2 | NA | TRBV19
CSADLGQSETQYF | TGCAGCGCCGATTTGGGACAGTCAGAGACCCAGTACTTC | TRBJ2-5 | TRBD1 | NA | TRBV29-1
CASTRRQVAYEQYF | TGTGCCAGCACTCGAAGACAGGTAGCCTACGAGCAGTACTTC | TRBJ2-7 | NA | NA | TRBV6-1
CAWSLTGLDTDTQYF | TGTGCCTGGAGTCTAACGGGACTAGACACAGATACGCAGTATTTT | TRBJ2-3 | TRBD2 | NA | TRBV30
CASSADRASYNEQFF | TGTGCCAGCAGCGCCGACAGGGCCTCCTACAATGAGCAGTTCTTC | TRBJ2-1 | TRBD1 | once | TRBV11-3
CASSIGTGGYEQYF | TGTGCCAGTAGTATCGGGACAGGGGGCTACGAGCAGTACTTC | TRBJ2-7 | TRBD1 | NA | TRBV19
CASTQGSEQYF | TGTGCCAGCACCCAGGGTTCCGAGCAGTACTTC | TRBJ2-7 | NA | few | TRBV27
CASSLRLAGISYNEQFF | TGTGCCAGCAGCCTTCGACTAGCGGGGATCTCCTACAATGAGCAGTTCTTC | TRBJ2-1 | TRBD2 | NA | TRBV7-2
CASSASGGSYEQYF | TGTGCCAGCAGCGCCTCAGGCGGATCATACGAGCAGTACTTC | TRBJ2-7 | NA | NA | TRBV2
CSVAGELAYEQYF | TGCAGCGTTGCAGGGGAACTGGCCTACGAGCAGTACTTC | TRBJ2-7 | NA | once | TRBV29-1
CASSPPGASSYEQYF | TGTGCCAGCTCACCACCCGGGGCTAGCTCCTACGAGCAGTACTTC | TRBJ2-7 | NA | NA | TRBV18
CASSLSAGGQETQYF | TGCGCCAGCAGCTTGAGTGCGGGGGGCCAAGAGACCCAGTACTTC | TRBJ2-5 | TRBD2 | NA | TRBV5-1
CSVDTSPYEQFF | TGCAGCGTTGACACTAGTCCGTATGAGCAGTTCTTC | TRBJ2-1 | NA | NA | TRBV29-1
CASSVKSGGYEQYF | TGTGCCAGCAGCGTAAAGTCGGGGGGATACGAGCAGTACTTC | TRBJ2-7 | TRBD2 | NA | TRBV9
CASRRLAGDYNEQFF | TGTGCCAGCAGACGACTAGCGGGAGACTACAATGAGCAGTTCTTC | TRBJ2-1 | TRBD2 | NA | TRBV6-4
CASIRQGQNTEAFF | TGTGCCAGTATTAGACAGGGGCAGAACACTGAAGCTTTCTTT | TRBJ1-1 | TRBD1 | NA | TRBV19
CASSHWTSGYYEQYF | TGCGCCAGCAGCCACTGGACTAGCGGATACTACGAGCAGTACTTC | TRBJ2-7 | TRBD2 | NA | TRBV4-3
CASSRDGNIQYF | TGTGCCAGCAGTAGGGACGGGAACATTCAGTACTTC | TRBJ2-4 | NA | NA | TRBV28
CAISVELGSTEAFF | TGTGCCATCAGTGTGGAATTGGGTTCCACTGAAGCTTTCTTT | TRBJ1-1 | NA | NA | TRBV10-3
CASSPLGWGENTEAFF | TGTGCCAGCAGCCCCTTAGGCTGGGGCGAGAACACTGAAGCTTTCTTT | TRBJ1-1 | NA | NA | TRBV11-2
CASSFRLETLAKNIQYF | TGTGCCAGCAGTTTCCGTCTGGAAACTCTAGCCAAAAACATTCAGTACTTC | TRBJ2-4 | NA | NA | TRBV28